This T cell receptor (beta chain) is from a study of cytomegalovirus exposure and HLA in healthy donors. Study context: The 130 or so validation repertoires, a later analysis reported, used the same platform as the approximately 700 first-cohort repertoires.

Comment on this clone: The antigen remains undetermined.

Germline CDR1 and CDR2: MNHNS and SASEGT. Trimming left V 4 bases short and J 4 bases short, with 17 bases between. The CDR3 loop spans 15 amino acids. Points from the study as a whole: High sensitivity and specificity were reportedly achieved when the classifier diagnosed cytomegalovirus status. Most observed TCR sequences were rare, whereas some public TCRs were detected in many donors.

Measured with immunoSEQ multiplex PCR; TCRdb has only the in-frame clones, and not every one. The sample shows some 83,000 clones, roughly 94% of them seen only once. V gene TRBV6-1 combines with J gene TRBJ2-7; tentatively, D is TRBD2 (6 bases). The source of this sequence is a young woman in good health and CMV-seropositive. Sequenced sample: PBMCs. This chain's CDR3 is CASSVDRAGPYEQYF. CDR3 DNA: TGTGCCAGCAGTGTAGATCGAGCGGGCCCATACGAGCAGTACTTC.